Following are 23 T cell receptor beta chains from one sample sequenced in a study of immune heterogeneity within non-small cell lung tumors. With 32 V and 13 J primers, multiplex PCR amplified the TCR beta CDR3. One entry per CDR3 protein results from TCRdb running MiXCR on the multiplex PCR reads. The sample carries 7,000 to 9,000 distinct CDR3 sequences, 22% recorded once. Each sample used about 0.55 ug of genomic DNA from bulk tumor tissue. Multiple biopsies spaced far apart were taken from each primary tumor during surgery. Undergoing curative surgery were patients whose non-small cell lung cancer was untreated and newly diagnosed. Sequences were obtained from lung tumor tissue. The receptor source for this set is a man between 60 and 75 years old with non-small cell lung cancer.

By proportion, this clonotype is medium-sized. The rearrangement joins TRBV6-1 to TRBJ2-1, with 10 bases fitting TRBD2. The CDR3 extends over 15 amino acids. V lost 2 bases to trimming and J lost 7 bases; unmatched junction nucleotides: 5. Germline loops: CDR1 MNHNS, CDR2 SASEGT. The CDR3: CASSELAGGRNEQFF. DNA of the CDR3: TGTGCCAGCAGTGAATTAGCGGGAGGTCGAAATGAGCAGTTCTTC.

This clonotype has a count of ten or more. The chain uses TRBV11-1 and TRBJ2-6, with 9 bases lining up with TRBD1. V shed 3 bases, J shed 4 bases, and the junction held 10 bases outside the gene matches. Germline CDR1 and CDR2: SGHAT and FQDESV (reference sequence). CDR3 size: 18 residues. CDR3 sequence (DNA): TGTGCCAGCAGCTTCACGGGACAGGGATGGTTCGGGGCCAACGTCCTGACTTTC. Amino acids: CASSFTGQGWFGANVLTF.

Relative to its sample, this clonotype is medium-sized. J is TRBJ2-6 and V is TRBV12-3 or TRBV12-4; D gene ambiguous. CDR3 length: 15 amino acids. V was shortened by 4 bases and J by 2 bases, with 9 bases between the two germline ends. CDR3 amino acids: CASSWTGAGANVLTF. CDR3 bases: TGTGCCAGCAGTTGGACCGGCGCTGGGGCCAACGTCCTGACTTTC.

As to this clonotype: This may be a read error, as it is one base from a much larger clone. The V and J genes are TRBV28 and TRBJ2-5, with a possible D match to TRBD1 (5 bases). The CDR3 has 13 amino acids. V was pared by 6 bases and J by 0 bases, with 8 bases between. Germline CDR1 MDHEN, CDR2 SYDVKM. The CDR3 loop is CASRDNHQETQYF. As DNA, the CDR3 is TGTGCCAGCAGGGACAACCACCAAGAGACCCAGTACTTC.

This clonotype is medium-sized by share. The CDR3 reads CASSGDREYSDSPLHF. CDR3 bases: TGTGCCAGCAGCGGGGACAGGGAGTATTCGGATTCACCCCTCCACTTT. This chain uses TRBV5-6 with TRBJ1-6; 9 nucleotides align to TRBD1. V shed 4 bases and J 8 bases; nucleotides not matched to a gene: 10. CDR1 and CDR2 (germline): SGHDT, YYEEEE. CDR3 size: 16 residues.

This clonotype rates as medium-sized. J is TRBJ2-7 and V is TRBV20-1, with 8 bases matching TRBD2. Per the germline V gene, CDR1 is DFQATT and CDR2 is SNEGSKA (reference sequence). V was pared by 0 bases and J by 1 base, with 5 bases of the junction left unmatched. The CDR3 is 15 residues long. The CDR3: CSARDSRGDSYEQYF. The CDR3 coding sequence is TGCAGTGCTAGAGATTCGCGGGGGGATTCCTACGAGCAGTACTTC.

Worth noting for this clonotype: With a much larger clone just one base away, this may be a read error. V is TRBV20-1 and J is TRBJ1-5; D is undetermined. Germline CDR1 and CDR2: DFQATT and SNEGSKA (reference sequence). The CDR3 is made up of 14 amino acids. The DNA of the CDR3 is TGCAGTGTCCTAGGTCTCCATAGCAATCAGCCCCAGCGTTTT. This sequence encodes CSVLGLHSNQPQRF.

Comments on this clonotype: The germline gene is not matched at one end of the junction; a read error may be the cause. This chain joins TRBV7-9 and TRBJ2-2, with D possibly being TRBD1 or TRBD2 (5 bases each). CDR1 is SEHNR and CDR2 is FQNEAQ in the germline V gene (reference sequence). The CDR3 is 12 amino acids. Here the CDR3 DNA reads TGCGCCAGAAGCTTGGGGGCCGGGGAGCTGTTTTTT. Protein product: CARSLGAGELFF.

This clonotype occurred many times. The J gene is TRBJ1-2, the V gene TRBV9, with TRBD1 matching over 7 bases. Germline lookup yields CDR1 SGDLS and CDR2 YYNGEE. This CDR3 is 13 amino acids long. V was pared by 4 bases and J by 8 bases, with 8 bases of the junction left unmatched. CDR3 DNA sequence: TGTGCCAGCAGCCCTACGGACAGGCAAGGCTACACCTTC. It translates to CASSPTDRQGYTF.

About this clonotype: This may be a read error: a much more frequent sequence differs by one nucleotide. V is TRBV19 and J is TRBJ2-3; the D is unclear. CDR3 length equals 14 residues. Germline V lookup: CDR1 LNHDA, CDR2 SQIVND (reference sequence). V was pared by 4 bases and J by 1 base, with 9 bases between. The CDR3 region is CASSRRQRTDTQYF. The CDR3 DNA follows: TGTGCCAGTAGTAGGAGACAACGCACAGATACGCAGTATTTT.

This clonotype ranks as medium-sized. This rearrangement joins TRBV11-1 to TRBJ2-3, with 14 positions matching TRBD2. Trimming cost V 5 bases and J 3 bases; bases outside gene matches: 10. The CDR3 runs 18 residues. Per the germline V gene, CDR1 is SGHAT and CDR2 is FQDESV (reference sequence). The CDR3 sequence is CASSVRSGTSGRTDTQYF. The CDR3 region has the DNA TGTGCCAGCAGCGTAAGGTCCGGGACTAGCGGGAGAACAGATACGCAGTATTTT.

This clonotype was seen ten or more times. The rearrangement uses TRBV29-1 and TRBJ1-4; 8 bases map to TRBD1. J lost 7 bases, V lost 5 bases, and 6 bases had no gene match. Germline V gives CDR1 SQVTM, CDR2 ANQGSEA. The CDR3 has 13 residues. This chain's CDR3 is CSVLQGGSEKLFF. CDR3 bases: TGCAGCGTTTTACAGGGGGGAAGTGAAAAACTGTTTTTT.

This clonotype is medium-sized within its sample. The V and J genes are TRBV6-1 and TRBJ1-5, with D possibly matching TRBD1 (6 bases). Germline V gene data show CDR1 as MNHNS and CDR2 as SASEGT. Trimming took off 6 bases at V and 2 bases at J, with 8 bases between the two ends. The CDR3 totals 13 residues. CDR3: CASREGGNQPQHF. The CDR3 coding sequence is TGTGCCAGCAGGGAGGGGGGCAATCAGCCCCAGCATTTT.

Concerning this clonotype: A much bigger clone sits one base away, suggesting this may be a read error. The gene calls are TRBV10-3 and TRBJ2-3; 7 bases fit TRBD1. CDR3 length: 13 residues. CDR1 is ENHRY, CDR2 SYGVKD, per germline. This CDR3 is CAISVQGTDTEYF. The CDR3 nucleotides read TGTGCCATCAGTGTACAGGGGACAGATACGGAGTATTTT.

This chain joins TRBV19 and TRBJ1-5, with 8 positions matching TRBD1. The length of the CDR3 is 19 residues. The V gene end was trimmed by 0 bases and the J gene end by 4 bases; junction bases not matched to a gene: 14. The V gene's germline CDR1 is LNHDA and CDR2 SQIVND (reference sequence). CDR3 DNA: TGTGCCAGTAGTATAGATCTCGGGACAGGAGGAAATATAAATCAGCCCCAGCATTTT. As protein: CASSIDLGTGGNINQPQHF.

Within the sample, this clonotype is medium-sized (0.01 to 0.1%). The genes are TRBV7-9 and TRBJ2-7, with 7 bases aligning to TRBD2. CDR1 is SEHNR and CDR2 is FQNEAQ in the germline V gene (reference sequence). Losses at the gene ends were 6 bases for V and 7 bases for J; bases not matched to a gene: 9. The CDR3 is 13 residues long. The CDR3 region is CASSRKDGGEQYF. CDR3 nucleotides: TGTGCCAGCAGTCGAAAGGACGGGGGGGAGCAGTACTTC.

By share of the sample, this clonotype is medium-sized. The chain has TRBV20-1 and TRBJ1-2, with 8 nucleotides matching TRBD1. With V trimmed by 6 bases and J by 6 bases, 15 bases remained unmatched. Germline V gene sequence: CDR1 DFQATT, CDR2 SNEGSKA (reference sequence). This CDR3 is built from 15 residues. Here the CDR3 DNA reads TGCAGTGCCCCCCCTACCGGGACAGGCGGCAATGGCTACACCTTC. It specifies CSAPPTGTGGNGYTF.

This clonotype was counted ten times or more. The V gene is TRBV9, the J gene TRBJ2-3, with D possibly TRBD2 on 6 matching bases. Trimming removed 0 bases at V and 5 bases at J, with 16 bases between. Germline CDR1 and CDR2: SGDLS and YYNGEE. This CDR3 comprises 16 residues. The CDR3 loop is CASSVDGTGSGDTQYF. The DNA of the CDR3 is TGTGCCAGCAGCGTAGACGGGACTGGAAGTGGAGATACGCAGTATTTT.

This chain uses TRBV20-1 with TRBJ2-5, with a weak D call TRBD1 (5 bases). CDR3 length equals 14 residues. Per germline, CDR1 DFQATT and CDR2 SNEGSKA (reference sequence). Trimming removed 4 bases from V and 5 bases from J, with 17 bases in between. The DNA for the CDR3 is TGCAGTGCTACCCAGGGTTCGGGTTATGAGACCCAGTACTTC. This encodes CSATQGSGYETQYF.

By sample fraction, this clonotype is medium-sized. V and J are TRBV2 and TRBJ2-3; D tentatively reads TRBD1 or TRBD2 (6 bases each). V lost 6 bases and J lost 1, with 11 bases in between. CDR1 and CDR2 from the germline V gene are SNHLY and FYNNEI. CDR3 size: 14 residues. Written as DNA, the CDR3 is TGTGCCAGCAGCACTAGGGGGGGCACAGATACGCAGTATTTT. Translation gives CASSTRGGTDTQYF.

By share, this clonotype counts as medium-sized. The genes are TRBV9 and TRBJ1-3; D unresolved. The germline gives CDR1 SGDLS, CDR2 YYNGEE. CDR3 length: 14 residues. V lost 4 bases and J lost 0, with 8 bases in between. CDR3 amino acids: CASSLTRSGNTIYF. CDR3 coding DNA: TGTGCCAGCAGCCTGACACGCTCTGGAAACACCATATATTTT.

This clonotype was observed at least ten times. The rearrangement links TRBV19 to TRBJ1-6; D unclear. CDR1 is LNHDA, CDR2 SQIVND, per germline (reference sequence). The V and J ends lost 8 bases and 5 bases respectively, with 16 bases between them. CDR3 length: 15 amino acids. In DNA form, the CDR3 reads TGTGCCAGTTCCGGAGAGAGGGTGGATAATTCACCCCTCCACTTT. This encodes CASSGERVDNSPLHF.

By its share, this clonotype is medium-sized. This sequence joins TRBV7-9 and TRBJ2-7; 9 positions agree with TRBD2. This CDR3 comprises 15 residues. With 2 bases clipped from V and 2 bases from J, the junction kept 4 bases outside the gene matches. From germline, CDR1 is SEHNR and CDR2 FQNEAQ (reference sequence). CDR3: CASSLPSGETYEQYF. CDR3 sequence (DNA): TGTGCCAGCAGCTTACCTAGCGGGGAAACCTACGAGCAGTACTTC.